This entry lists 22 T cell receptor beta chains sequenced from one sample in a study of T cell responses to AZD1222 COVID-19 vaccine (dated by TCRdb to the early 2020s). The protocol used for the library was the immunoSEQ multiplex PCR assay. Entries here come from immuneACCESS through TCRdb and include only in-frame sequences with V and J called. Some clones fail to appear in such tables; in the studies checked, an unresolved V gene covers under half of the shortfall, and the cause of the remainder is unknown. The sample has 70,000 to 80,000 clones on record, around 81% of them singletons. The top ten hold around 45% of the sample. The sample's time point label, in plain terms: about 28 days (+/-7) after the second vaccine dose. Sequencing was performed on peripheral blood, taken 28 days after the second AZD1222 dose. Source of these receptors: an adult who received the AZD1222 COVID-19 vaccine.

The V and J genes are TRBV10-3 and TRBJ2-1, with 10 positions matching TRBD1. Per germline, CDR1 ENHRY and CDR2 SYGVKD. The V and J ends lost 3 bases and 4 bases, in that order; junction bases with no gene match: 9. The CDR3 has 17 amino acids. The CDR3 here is CAISDLGRDRGYNEQFF. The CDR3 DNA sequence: TGTGCCATCAGTGACTTGGGCCGGGACAGGGGATACAATGAGCAGTTCTTC.

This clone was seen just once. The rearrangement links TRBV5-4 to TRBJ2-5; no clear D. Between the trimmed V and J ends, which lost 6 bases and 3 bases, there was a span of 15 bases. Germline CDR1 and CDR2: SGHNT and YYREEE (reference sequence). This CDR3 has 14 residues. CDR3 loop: CASNELGSEETQYF. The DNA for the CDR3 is TGTGCCAGCAACGAGCTGGGGTCTGAAGAGACCCAGTACTTC. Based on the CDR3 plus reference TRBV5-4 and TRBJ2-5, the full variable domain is ETGVTQSPTHLIKTRGQQVTLRCSSQSGHNTVSWYQQALGQGPQFIFQYYREEENGRGNFPPRFSGLQFPNYSSELNVNALELDDSALYLCASNELGSEETQYFGPGTRLLVL.

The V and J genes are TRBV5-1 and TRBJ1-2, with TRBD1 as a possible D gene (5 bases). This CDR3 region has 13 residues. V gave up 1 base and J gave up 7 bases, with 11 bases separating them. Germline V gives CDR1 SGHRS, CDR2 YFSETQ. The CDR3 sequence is CASSLKGMGGYTF. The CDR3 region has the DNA TGCGCCAGCAGCTTGAAGGGGATGGGTGGCTACACCTTC.

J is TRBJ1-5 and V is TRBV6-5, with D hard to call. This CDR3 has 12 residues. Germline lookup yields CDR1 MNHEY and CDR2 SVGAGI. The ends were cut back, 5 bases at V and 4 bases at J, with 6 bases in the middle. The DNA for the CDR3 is TGTGCCAGCAGTAACCCAAATCAGCCCCAGCATTTT. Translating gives CASSNPNQPQHF.

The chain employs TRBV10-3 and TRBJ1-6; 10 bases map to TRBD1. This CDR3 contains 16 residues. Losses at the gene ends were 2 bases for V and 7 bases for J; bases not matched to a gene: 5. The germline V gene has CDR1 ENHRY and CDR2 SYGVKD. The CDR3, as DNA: TGTGCCATCAGTGAGGCCGGGACAGGGGTAAATTCACCCCTCCACTTT. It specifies CAISEAGTGVNSPLHF.

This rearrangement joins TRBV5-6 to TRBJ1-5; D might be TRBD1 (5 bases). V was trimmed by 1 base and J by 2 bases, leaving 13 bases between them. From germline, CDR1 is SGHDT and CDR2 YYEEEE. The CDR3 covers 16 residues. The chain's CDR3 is CASSLYGTQGNQPQHF. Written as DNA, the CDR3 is TGTGCCAGCAGCTTGTATGGGACGCAAGGCAATCAGCCCCAGCATTTT.

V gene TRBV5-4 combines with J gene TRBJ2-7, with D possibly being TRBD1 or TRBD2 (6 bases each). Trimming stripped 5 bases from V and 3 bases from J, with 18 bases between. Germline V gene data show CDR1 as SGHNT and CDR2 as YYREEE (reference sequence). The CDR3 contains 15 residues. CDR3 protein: CASRMEGKGVYEQYF. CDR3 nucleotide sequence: TGTGCCAGCAGAATGGAGGGGAAGGGGGTCTACGAGCAGTACTTC.

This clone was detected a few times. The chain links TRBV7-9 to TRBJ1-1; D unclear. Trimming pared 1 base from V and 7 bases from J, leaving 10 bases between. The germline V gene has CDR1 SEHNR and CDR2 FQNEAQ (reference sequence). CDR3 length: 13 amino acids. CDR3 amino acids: CASSLGGGNEAFF. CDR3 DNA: TGTGCCAGCAGCTTAGGGGGAGGGAATGAAGCTTTCTTT.

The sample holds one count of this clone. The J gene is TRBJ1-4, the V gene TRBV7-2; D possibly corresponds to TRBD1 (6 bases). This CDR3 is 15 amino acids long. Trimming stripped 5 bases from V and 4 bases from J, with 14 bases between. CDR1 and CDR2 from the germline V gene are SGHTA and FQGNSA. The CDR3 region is CASSPGQNYNEKLFF. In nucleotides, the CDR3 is TGTGCCAGCAGCCCCGGACAGAACTATAATGAAAAACTGTTTTTT.

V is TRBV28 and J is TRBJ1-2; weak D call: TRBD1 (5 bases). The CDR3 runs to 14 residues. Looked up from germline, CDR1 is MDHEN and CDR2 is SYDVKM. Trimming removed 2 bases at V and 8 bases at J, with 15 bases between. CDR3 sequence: CASSLGQGGNGYTF. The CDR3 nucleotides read TGTGCCAGCAGTTTAGGGCAGGGCGGAAACGGCTACACCTTC.

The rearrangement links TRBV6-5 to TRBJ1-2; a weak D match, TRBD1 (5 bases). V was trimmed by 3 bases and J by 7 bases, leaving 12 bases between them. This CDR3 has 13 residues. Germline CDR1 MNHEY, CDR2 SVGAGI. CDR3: CASSYDSPSGYTF. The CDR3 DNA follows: TGTGCCAGCAGTTATGACAGTCCCTCTGGCTACACCTTC.

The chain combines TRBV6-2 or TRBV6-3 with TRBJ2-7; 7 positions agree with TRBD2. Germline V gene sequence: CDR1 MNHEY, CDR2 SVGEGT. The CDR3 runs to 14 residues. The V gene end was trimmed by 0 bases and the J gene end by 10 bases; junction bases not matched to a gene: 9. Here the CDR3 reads CASSYSTDRGDQYF. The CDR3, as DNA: TGTGCCAGCAGTTACTCCACGGACCGGGGGGACCAGTACTTC.

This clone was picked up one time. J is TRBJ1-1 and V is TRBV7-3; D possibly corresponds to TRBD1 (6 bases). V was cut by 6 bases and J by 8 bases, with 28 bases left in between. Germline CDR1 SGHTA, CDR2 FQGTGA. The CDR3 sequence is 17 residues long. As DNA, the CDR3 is TGTGCCAGCAGACTTGAGGGGGGTGCCGGGACATCGCCCGAAGCTTTCTTT. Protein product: CASRLEGGAGTSPEAFF.

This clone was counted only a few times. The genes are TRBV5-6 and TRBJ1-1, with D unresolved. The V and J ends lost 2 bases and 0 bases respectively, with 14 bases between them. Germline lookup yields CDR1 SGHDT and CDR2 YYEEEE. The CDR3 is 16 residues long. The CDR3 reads CASSFGFVGMNTEAFF. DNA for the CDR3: TGTGCCAGCAGCTTCGGTTTTGTGGGGATGAACACTGAAGCTTTCTTT.

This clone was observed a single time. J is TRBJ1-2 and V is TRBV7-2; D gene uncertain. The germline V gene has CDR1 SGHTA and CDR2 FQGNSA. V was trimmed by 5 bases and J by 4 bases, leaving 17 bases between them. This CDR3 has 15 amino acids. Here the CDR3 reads CASSARREGSYGYTF. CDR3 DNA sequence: TGTGCCAGCAGCGCACGCCGGGAGGGCTCCTATGGCTACACCTTC.

The CDR3 bases are TGTGCCAGCAGCTTATATCAGGGCGCCAAAAACATTCAGTACTTC. Translated: CASSLYQGAKNIQYF. The V and J genes are TRBV7-2 and TRBJ2-4, with D perhaps TRBD1 (5 bases). V lost 2 bases, J lost 1 base, and 9 bases lay in between. The CDR3 loop spans 15 amino acids. The V gene's germline CDR1 is SGHTA and CDR2 FQGNSA.

CDR3 coding DNA: TGTGCCAGCAAGGGGGTTTCCCACGAGCAGTACTTC. Encoded protein: CASKGVSHEQYF. The chain combines TRBV6-5 with TRBJ2-7; TRBD1 might be the D (6 bases). CDR1 is MNHEY and CDR2 is SVGAGI in the germline V gene. Trimming stripped 7 bases from V and 5 bases from J, with 12 bases between. The CDR3 is 12 residues long.

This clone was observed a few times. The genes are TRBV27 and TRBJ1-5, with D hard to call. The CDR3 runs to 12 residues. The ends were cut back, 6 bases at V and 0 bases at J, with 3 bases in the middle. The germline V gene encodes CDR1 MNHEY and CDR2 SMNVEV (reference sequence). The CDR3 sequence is CASSHSNQPQHF. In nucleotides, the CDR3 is TGTGCCAGCAGCCATAGCAATCAGCCCCAGCATTTT.

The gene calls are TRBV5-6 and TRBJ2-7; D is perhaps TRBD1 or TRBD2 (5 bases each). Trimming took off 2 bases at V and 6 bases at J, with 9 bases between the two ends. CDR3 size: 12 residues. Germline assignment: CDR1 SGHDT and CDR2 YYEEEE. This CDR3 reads CASSFMRGEQYF. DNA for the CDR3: TGTGCCAGCAGCTTTATGAGGGGCGAGCAGTACTTC.

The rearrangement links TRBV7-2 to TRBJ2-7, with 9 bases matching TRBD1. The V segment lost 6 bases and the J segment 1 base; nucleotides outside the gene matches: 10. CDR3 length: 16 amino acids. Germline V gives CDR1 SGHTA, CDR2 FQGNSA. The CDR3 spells CASSRVRDRDSYEQYF. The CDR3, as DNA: TGTGCCAGCAGTCGGGTCCGGGACAGGGATTCCTACGAGCAGTACTTC.

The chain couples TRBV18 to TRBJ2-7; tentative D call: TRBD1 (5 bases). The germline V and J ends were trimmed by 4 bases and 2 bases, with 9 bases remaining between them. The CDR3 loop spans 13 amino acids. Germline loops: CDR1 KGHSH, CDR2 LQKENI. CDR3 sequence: CASSQGQAYEQYF. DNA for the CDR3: TGTGCCAGCTCACAAGGACAAGCCTACGAGCAGTACTTC.

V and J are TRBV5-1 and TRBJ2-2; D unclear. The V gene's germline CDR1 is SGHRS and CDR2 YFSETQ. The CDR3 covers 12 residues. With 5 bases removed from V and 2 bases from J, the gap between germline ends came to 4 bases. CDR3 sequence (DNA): TGCGCCAGCAGAGTAAACACCGGGGAGCTGTTTTTT. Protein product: CASRVNTGELFF.